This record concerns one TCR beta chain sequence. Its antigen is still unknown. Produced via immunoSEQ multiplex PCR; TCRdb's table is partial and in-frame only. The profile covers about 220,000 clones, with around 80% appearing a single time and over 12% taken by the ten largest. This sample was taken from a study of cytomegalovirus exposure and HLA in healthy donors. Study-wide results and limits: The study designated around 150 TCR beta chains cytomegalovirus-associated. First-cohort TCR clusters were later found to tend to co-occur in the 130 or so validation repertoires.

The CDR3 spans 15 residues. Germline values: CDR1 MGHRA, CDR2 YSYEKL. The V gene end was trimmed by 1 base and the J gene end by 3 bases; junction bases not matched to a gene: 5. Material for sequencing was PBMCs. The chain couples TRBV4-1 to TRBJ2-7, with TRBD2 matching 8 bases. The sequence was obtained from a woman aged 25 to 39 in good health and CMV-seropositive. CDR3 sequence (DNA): TGCGCCAGCAGCCAAGCCGAGACTAGCGTCTACGAGCAGTACTTC. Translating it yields CASSQAETSVYEQYF.